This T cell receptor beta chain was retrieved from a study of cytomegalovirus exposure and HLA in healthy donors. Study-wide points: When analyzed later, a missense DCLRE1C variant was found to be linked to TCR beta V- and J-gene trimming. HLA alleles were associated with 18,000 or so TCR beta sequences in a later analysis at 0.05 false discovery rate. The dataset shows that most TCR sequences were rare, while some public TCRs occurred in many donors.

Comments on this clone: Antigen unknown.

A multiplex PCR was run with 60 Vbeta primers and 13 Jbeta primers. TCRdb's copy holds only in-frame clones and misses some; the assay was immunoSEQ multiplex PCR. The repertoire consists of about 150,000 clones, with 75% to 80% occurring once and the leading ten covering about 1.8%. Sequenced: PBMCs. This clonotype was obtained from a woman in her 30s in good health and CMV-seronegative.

CDR3 nucleotides: TGTGCCAGTAGTACCTTCTCGACAGGGGTCGAGACCGGGGAGCTGTTTTTT. It yields the protein CASSTFSTGVETGELFF. The chain uses TRBV19 and TRBJ2-2; 8 nucleotides line up with TRBD1. Per the germline V gene, CDR1 is LNHDA and CDR2 is SQIVND (reference sequence). CDR3 length equals 17 residues. The J segment lost 5 bases and the V segment lost 4 bases, leaving 12 bases of the junction unmatched.